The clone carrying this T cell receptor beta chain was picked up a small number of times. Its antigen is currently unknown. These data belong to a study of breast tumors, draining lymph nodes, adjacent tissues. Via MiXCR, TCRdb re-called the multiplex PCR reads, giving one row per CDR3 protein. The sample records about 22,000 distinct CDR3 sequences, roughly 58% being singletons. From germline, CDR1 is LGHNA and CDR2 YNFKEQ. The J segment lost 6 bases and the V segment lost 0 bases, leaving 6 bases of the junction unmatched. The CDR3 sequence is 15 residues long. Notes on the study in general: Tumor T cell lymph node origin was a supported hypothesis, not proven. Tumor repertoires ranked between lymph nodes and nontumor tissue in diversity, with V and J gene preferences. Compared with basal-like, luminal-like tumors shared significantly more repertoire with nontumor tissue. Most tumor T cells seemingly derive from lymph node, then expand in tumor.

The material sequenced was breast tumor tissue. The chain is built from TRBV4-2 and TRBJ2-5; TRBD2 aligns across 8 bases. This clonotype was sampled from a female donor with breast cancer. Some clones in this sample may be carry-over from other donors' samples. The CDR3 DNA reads TGTGCCAGCAGCCAAGATGTTGGCGGGAGGAAGACCCAGTACTTC. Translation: CASSQDVGGRKTQYF.